The 14 T cell receptor beta chains below come from one sample, sequenced in a study of T-cell memory formation after mild COVID-19. TCRdb ran MiXCR on the 5' RACE reads and lists one entry per CDR3 protein. The sample carries around 33,000 distinct CDR3 sequences, 21% recorded once. Sequencing input: PBMCs or a T cell subset sorted from them (not recorded which). All receptors come from an adult who had mild COVID-19 (a few samples of this study predate the infection). Cell type and time point are not known.

A few counts support this clonotype. This rearrangement joins TRBV7-2 to TRBJ2-3, with D uncertain. The ends were cut back, 0 bases at V and 1 base at J, with 11 bases in the middle. Germline V gene data show CDR1 as SGHTA and CDR2 as FQGNSA. This CDR3 is 16 amino acids long. CDR3 residues: CASSLAVGQGTDTQYF. CDR3 in DNA: TGTGCCAGCAGCTTAGCGGTAGGGCAAGGCACAGATACGCAGTATTTT.

This clonotype was observed at least ten times. The chain has TRBV4-3 and TRBJ2-1; 11 nucleotides line up with TRBD2. The CDR3 is made up of 17 amino acids. Trimming cost V 0 bases and J 6 bases; bases outside gene matches: 7. Germline assignment: CDR1 LGHNA and CDR2 YSLEER. The CDR3 protein is CASSQDRLAGGGNEQFF. Written as DNA, the CDR3 is TGCGCCAGCAGCCAAGATCGATTAGCGGGAGGGGGCAATGAGCAGTTCTTC.

There are a few counts of this clonotype. V gene TRBV3-1 combines with J gene TRBJ2-3; perhaps D is TRBD1 or TRBD2 (5 bases each). CDR3 length: 14 residues. The germline V gene encodes CDR1 LGHDT and CDR2 YNNKEL (reference sequence). Trimming cost V 1 base and J 5 bases, with 10 bases left between them. The CDR3: CASSQGGAGDTQYF. CDR3 DNA: TGTGCCAGCAGCCAAGGAGGGGCGGGAGATACGCAGTATTTT.

Only a few counts were recorded for this clonotype. The gene calls are TRBV7-9 and TRBJ1-3; TRBD1 is a possible D gene (6 bases). In germline, CDR1 is SEHNR, CDR2 FQNEAQ (reference sequence). This CDR3 is 15 amino acids long. The V gene lost 0 bases and the J gene lost 1 base, with 7 bases spanning the gap. CDR3 protein: CASSLATGSGNTIYF. The CDR3 DNA follows: TGTGCCAGCAGCTTAGCGACAGGTTCTGGAAACACCATATATTTT. Drawing the rest from reference TRBV7-9 and TRBJ1-3, the complete variable domain is DTGVSQNPRHKITKRGQNVTFRCDPISEHNRLYWYRQTLGQGPEFLTYFQNEAQLEKSRLLSDRFSAERPKGSFSTLEIQRTEQGDSAMYLCASSLATGSGNTIYFGEGSWLTVV.

This clonotype was found many times. The V gene is TRBV5-5, the J gene TRBJ1-4, with TRBD1 matching 9 bases. The CDR3 covers 15 residues. Per germline, CDR1 SGHKS and CDR2 YYEKEE (reference sequence). V lost 1 base, J lost 8 bases, and 6 bases stayed unmatched. For the CDR3, the DNA is TGTGCCAGCAGCTTGATTTTGACAGGGGGAGAAAAACTGTTTTTT. It is translated as CASSLILTGGEKLFF.

The sample holds many counts of this clonotype. The chain carries TRBV12-3 or TRBV12-4 and TRBJ1-2, with a possible D match to TRBD1 (6 bases). This CDR3 has 12 amino acids. V lost 8 bases, J lost 7 bases, and 14 bases lay in between. The CDR3 region has the DNA TGTGCCAGCTCTTTGAGGGGGTTTGGCTACACCTTC. Translating gives CASSLRGFGYTF.

This clonotype was observed a few times. This rearrangement joins TRBV5-4 to TRBJ1-1, with D unresolved. Per germline, CDR1 SGHNT and CDR2 YYREEE (reference sequence). With 1 base removed from V and 5 bases from J, the gap between germline ends came to 12 bases. This CDR3 is built from 14 residues. CDR3 region: CASSLIGVKTEAFF. The CDR3 region has the DNA TGTGCCAGCAGCTTGATCGGGGTTAAGACTGAAGCTTTCTTT.

This clonotype was detected many times. V gene TRBV7-2 combines with J gene TRBJ2-1; D remains ambiguous. Trimming left V 0 bases short and J 6 bases short, with 6 bases between. The CDR3 totals 13 residues. CDR1 is SGHTA, CDR2 FQGNSA, per germline. The CDR3 sequence is CASSLAMGNEQFF. The CDR3, as DNA: TGTGCCAGCAGCTTAGCTATGGGCAATGAGCAGTTCTTC.

This clonotype was seen many times. The chain couples TRBV5-5 to TRBJ1-1; 11 nucleotides line up with TRBD1. This CDR3 spans 15 amino acids. Per germline, CDR1 SGHKS and CDR2 YYEKEE (reference sequence). The trim removed 3 bases at V and 0 bases at J, leaving 1 base unmatched. CDR3 amino acids: CASSWTGGMNTEAFF. The CDR3 DNA reads TGTGCCAGCAGCTGGACAGGGGGCATGAACACTGAAGCTTTCTTT.

This clonotype has ten or more counts. The rearrangement joins TRBV18 to TRBJ2-3; a possible D gene is TRBD1 (5 bases). There are 12 residues in the CDR3. V shed 6 bases and J shed 8 bases, with 12 bases lying between them. From germline, CDR1 is KGHSH and CDR2 LQKENI. CDR3 DNA sequence: TGTGCCAGCTCCACGTCTCAGGGTACGCAGTATTTT. Translated, it gives CASSTSQGTQYF.

At least ten counts were recorded for this clonotype. V gene TRBV9 combines with J gene TRBJ2-5; 8 bases agree with TRBD2. This CDR3 region has 14 residues. Germline-derived CDR1 and CDR2 are SGDLS and YYNGEE. V gave up 4 bases and J gave up 5 bases; unmatched junction bases: 7. CDR3 loop: CASSPGTSVETQYF. The CDR3 DNA follows: TGTGCCAGCAGCCCGGGGACTAGTGTGGAGACCCAGTACTTC.

In its sample, this clonotype was seen many times. The chain is built from TRBV5-1 and TRBJ2-5; a weak D match, TRBD1 (6 bases). Trimming stripped 4 bases from V and 0 bases from J, with 10 bases between. CDR3 length equals 14 residues. Germline V gene data show CDR1 as SGHRS and CDR2 as YFSETQ. CDR3 sequence (DNA): TGCGCCAGCAGCCCGGGGACAAACCAAGAGACCCAGTACTTC. It is translated as CASSPGTNQETQYF.

This chain joins TRBV5-1 and TRBJ2-7; 7 bases fit TRBD1. The V segment lost 0 bases and the J segment 5 bases; nucleotides outside the gene matches: 8. The CDR3 loop spans 15 amino acids. Germline CDR1 and CDR2: SGHRS and YFSETQ. Here the CDR3 reads CASSLAEGAAHEQYF. CDR3 DNA sequence: TGCGCCAGCAGCTTGGCCGAGGGGGCGGCCCACGAGCAGTACTTC.

The rearrangement joins TRBV4-1 to TRBJ1-5, with D perhaps matching TRBD1 (5 bases). The germline CDR1 and CDR2 sequences are MGHRA and YSYEKL. CDR3 size: 15 residues. V shed 3 bases and J shed 4 bases, with 13 bases lying between them. The CDR3 sequence: CASSQSLTENQPQHF. The CDR3 DNA reads as TGCGCCAGCAGCCAGAGCTTGACAGAAAATCAGCCCCAGCATTTT.